This T cell receptor (beta chain) was retrieved from a study of blood T cell repertoires in COVID-19. Libraries were prepared by immunoSEQ multiplex PCR; TCRdb keeps only in-frame clonotypes and omits some of them. Among a few hundred thousand clones listed, 70% to 90% were seen once. Germline V CDR1 and CDR2: SGHTA, FQGNSA. With 3 bases removed from V and 3 bases from J, the gap between germline ends came to 8 bases. This CDR3 is built from 14 residues. This clone occurred once. V is TRBV7-2 and J is TRBJ2-2; maybe TRBD1 (6 bases). The sequencing input was PBMCs or T cells enriched from blood (not recorded which). This clonotype was sampled from a woman in her 30s who had recovered from COVID-19. CDR3 region: CASSLAGDTGELFF. The DNA for the CDR3 is TGTGCCAGCAGCTTGGCAGGGGACACCGGGGAGCTGTTTTTT.